Below, 20 T cell receptor beta chains from the same sample are listed, as sequenced in a study of Tregs in tolerant kidney transplant recipients. Assay: immunoSEQ multiplex PCR; the TCRdb copy retains only in-frame clones and omits some. This sample contains 31,000 or so clones. The material sequenced was CD8+ T cells from blood, taken before the transplant. These TCRs come from a human donor who received a combined kidney and bone marrow transplant.

To note about this clone: With the read ending 3 residues before the CDR3 end, the germline J gene is used to fill in that end. V gene TRBV2 combines with J gene TRBJ1-1; the match to TRBD1 covers 7 bases. The CDR3 extends over 15 amino acids. The germline V gene has CDR1 SNHLY and CDR2 FYNNEI. Unmatched junction bases numbered 8, after V lost 4 bases and J lost 3 bases. The sequenced part of the CDR3 DNA is TGTGCCAGCAGTGGGGATACAGGGGCGGACACTGAA. Protein sequence: CASSGDTGADTE. The complete CDR3 sequence is CASSGDTGADTEAFF.

Comment on this clone: The DNA ends 3 residues before the CDR3 does, and the rest of the CDR3 is filled in from the germline J gene. The V and J genes are TRBV5-6 and TRBJ2-7; TRBD1 matches at 7 bases. From germline, CDR1 is SGHDT and CDR2 YYEEEE. There are 14 residues in the CDR3. Trimming removed 5 bases from V and 3 bases from J; junction bases left unmatched: 8. CDR3 amino acids: CASSYATGLYEQYF. Partial CDR3 DNA: TGTGCCAGCAGTTACGCGACAGGGCTCTACGAG.

To note about this clone: The CDR3 end lies 3 residues beyond the end of the read and is filled in from the germline J gene. The chain couples TRBV20-1 to TRBJ2-3; 10 nucleotides line up with TRBD2. The CDR3 has 17 amino acids. V gave up 7 bases and J gave up 0 bases; unmatched junction bases: 13. Per germline, CDR1 DFQATT and CDR2 SNEGSKA (reference sequence). The sequenced part of the CDR3 DNA is TGCAGTGAGAGCATGGTAGCGGGAGGTGGTAGCACAGATACG. It yields the protein CSESMVAGGGSTDT. The CDR3 in full is CSESMVAGGGSTDTQYF.

A remark on this clone: The read finishes 3 residues shy of the CDR3 end, and the germline J gene is used to complete it. The genes are TRBV19 and TRBJ2-7, with a weak D call TRBD2 (6 bases). This CDR3 region has 14 residues. CDR1 is LNHDA and CDR2 is SQIVND in the germline V gene (reference sequence). V shed 6 bases and J shed 0 bases, with 12 bases lying between them. The CDR3 here is CASSAGTPSYEQYF. The CDR3 bases that were read are TGTGCCAGTAGCGCCGGGACTCCCTCCTACGAG.

Remarks on this clone: From the germline J gene comes the end of the CDR3, since the read stops 3 residues before it. The V call is TRBV13, the J call TRBJ1-1, with TRBD1 identical over 7 bases. The CDR3 loop spans 15 amino acids. V was clipped by 5 bases and J by 0 bases; unmatched bases: 6. Per the germline V gene, CDR1 is PRHDT and CDR2 is FYEKMQ (reference sequence). CDR3 bases read: TGTGCCAGCAGCCAACAGGGGACTTTGAACACTGAA. Translated: CASSQQGTLNTE. The entire CDR3 protein is CASSQQGTLNTEAFF.

Notes on this clone: The read ends 3 residues shy of where the CDR3 ends; the end is completed using the germline J gene. The genes are TRBV7-6 and TRBJ2-7; 7 nucleotides match TRBD2. V lost 1 base, J lost 4 bases, and 7 bases stayed unmatched. CDR3 length: 15 amino acids. Germline V gives CDR1 SGHVS, CDR2 FNYEAQ. CDR3 bases read: TGTGCCAGCAGCTTAGAAGGCGGGAGAACTTACGAG. As protein: CASSLEGGRTYE. The entire CDR3 is CASSLEGGRTYEQYF.

As regards this clone: The DNA ends 3 residues before the CDR3 does, and the rest of the CDR3 is filled in from the germline J gene. V gene TRBV6-2 or TRBV6-3 combines with J gene TRBJ1-2, with D maybe TRBD1 (5 bases). Germline CDR1 is MNHEY and CDR2 is SVGEGT. CDR3 size: 14 residues. Trimming stripped 4 bases from V and 3 bases from J, with 12 bases between. CDR3 sequence: CASSFRTGYYGYTF. CDR3 DNA (partial): TGTGCCAGCAGTTTCAGAACAGGATACTATGGC.

For this clone: From the germline J gene comes the end of the CDR3, since the read stops 3 residues before it. The chain recombines TRBV18 with TRBJ2-1, with 8 bases aligning to TRBD1. V was clipped by 0 bases and J by 4 bases; unmatched bases: 8. The CDR3 has 17 residues. CDR1 KGHSH and CDR2 LQKENI come from the germline V gene. The CDR3 bases that were read are TGTGCCAGCTCACCACCTGGACAGGGCAACAGGTACAATGAG. It is translated as CASSPPGQGNRYNE. The entire CDR3 is CASSPPGQGNRYNEQFF.

About this clone itself: Sequencing ends 3 residues short of the CDR3 end; the germline J gene provides the rest. The V gene is TRBV19, the J gene TRBJ1-6; no firm D call. The ends were cut back, 5 bases at V and 10 bases at J, with 6 bases in the middle. The CDR3 runs 11 residues. Germline assignment: CDR1 LNHDA and CDR2 SQIVND (reference sequence). The CDR3 sequence is CASSAGSPLHF. The part of the CDR3 DNA that was read is TGTGCCAGTAGTGCGGGATCACCC.

Comment on this clone: The read ends 3 residues before the CDR3 terminus; that terminus is restored from the germline J gene. The gene calls are TRBV7-9 and TRBJ2-1, with D maybe TRBD1 (5 bases). Trimming stripped 6 bases from V and 0 bases from J, with 9 bases between. The CDR3 spans 14 residues. Germline CDR1 and CDR2: SEHNR and FQNEAQ (reference sequence). The DNA read from the CDR3 is TGTGCCAGCAGGGGGCGTGTCTCCTACAATGAG. Its translation: CASRGRVSYNE. From start to end, the CDR3 is CASRGRVSYNEQFF.

Remarks on this clone: The sequence runs out 3 residues before the end of the CDR3; the remainder is reconstructed from the germline J gene. The chain links TRBV5-1 to TRBJ2-7, with TRBD1 matching 8 bases. V lost 4 bases to trimming and J lost 0 bases; unmatched junction nucleotides: 6. There are 15 residues in the CDR3. Per the germline V gene, CDR1 is SGHRS and CDR2 is YFSETQ. The covered CDR3 bases are TGCGCCAGCAGCGACGGACAGGGCCTCTCCTACGAG. As protein: CASSDGQGLSYE. The whole CDR3 region reads CASSDGQGLSYEQYF.

Regarding this clone: The read ends 3 residues shy of where the CDR3 ends; the end is completed using the germline J gene. This rearrangement joins TRBV18 to TRBJ2-1; 10 bases match TRBD1. Looked up from germline, CDR1 is KGHSH and CDR2 is LQKENI. V lost 4 bases to trimming and J lost 9 bases; unmatched junction nucleotides: 6. CDR3 length: 14 residues. The CDR3 protein is CASSRGTGVGEQFF. The covered CDR3 bases are TGTGCCAGCTCACGAGGGACAGGGGTTGGTGAG.

On this clone: The read ends 3 residues before the CDR3 terminus; that terminus is restored from the germline J gene. The V and J genes are TRBV29-1 and TRBJ2-1; D is unclear. CDR3 length: 11 residues. Between the trimmed V and J ends, which lost 3 bases and 8 bases, there was a span of 8 bases. Germline V CDR1 and CDR2: SQVTM, ANQGSEA. The CDR3 bases that were read are TGCAGCGTTGACGTACTGTATGAG. As protein: CSVDVLYE. The complete CDR3 sequence is CSVDVLYEQFF.

Notes on this clone: The CDR3 end is not reached by the read, which stops 3 residues before it; the germline J gene fills it in. This chain connects TRBV5-5 to TRBJ1-6; TRBD1 might be the D (5 bases). CDR1 is SGHKS, CDR2 YYEKEE, per germline (reference sequence). The CDR3 covers 12 residues. The ends were cut back, 7 bases at V and 7 bases at J, with 9 bases in the middle. The CDR3 loop reads CASGGVNSPLHF. CDR3 DNA (partial): TGTGCCAGCGGAGGGGTAAATTCACCC.

In regard to this clone: The read terminates 3 residues ahead of where the CDR3 ends, so the germline J gene completes it. V usage is TRBV29-1 and J usage is TRBJ2-4, with 9 bases matching TRBD2. The CDR3 contains 15 residues. CDR1 is SQVTM and CDR2 is ANQGSEA in the germline V gene. J was trimmed by 5 bases and V by 0 bases; bases with no gene match: 5. The DNA read from the CDR3 is TGCAGCGTTGAAGATCAATCTAGCGGGGAAAACATT. Protein: CSVEDQSSGENI. The full CDR3 protein is CSVEDQSSGENIQYF.

The part of the CDR3 DNA that was read is TGTGCCAGTAGTATTTGGCAGGGGTTAGGCGGGGAG. The encoded protein is CASSIWQGLGGE. The complete CDR3 sequence is CASSIWQGLGGELFF. The chain carries TRBV19 and TRBJ2-2, with a weak D call TRBD1 (6 bases). The missing CDR3 end, 3 residues past where the read stops, is filled in from the germline J gene. CDR3 length equals 15 residues. Trimming took 3 bases from V and 7 from J, leaving 15 bases between them. CDR1 and CDR2 (germline): LNHDA, SQIVND (reference sequence).

With regard to this clone: The read ends 3 residues shy of where the CDR3 ends; the end is completed using the germline J gene. V gene TRBV29-1 combines with J gene TRBJ2-1; 14 bases match TRBD2. The V segment lost 7 bases and the J segment 1 base; nucleotides outside the gene matches: 6. The CDR3 covers 16 residues. Germline CDR1 reads SQVTM; CDR2 reads ANQGSEA. CDR3 residues: CSAGTSGSTSYNEQFF. The covered CDR3 bases are TGCAGCGCCGGGACTAGCGGGAGTACTTCCTACAATGAG.

Comment on this clone: The sequence runs out 3 residues before the end of the CDR3; the remainder is reconstructed from the germline J gene. This chain connects TRBV29-1 to TRBJ2-7, with a tentative D call TRBD2 (6 bases). CDR3 size: 13 residues. V was shortened by 6 bases and J by 3 bases, with 15 bases between the two germline ends. Germline assignment: CDR1 SQVTM and CDR2 ANQGSEA. Incomplete CDR3 DNA: TGCAGCGTCGGGACTGTTGACTTCTACGAG. Amino acids: CSVGTVDFYE. The entire CDR3 reads CSVGTVDFYEQYF.

Concerning this clone itself: The missing CDR3 end, 3 residues past where the read stops, is filled in from the germline J gene. The V call is TRBV11-2, the J call TRBJ2-7; possible D gene TRBD1, 6 bases. Germline lookup yields CDR1 SGHAT and CDR2 FQNNGV. This CDR3 has 15 residues. Trimming removed 1 base from V and 3 bases from J, with 13 bases in between. The CDR3 bases that were read are TGTGCCAGCAGCTTAGGGGCAACAGGGATCTACGAG. This encodes CASSLGATGIYE. The full CDR3 protein is CASSLGATGIYEQYF. The full variable domain, completed using reference TRBV11-2 and TRBJ2-7, is EAGVAQSPRYKIIEKRQSVAFWCNPISGHATLYWYQQILGQGPKLLIQFQNNGVVDDSQLPKDRFSAERLKGVDSTLKIQPAKLEDSAVYLCASSLGATGIYEQYFGPGTRLTVT.

Points on this clone: The read is 3 residues too short to cover the CDR3 end, so that end is filled in from the germline J gene. The rearrangement joins TRBV18 to TRBJ2-5; D uncertain. The CDR3 extends over 14 amino acids. CDR1 is KGHSH, CDR2 LQKENI, per germline. Trimming left V 2 bases short and J 1 base short, with 8 bases between. The CDR3 loop is CASSPVAVQETQYF. Partial CDR3 DNA: TGTGCCAGCTCACCAGTGGCAGTCCAAGAGACC. Full variable domain (remainder filled in from reference TRBV18 and TRBJ2-5): NAGVMQNPRHLVRRRGQEARLRCSPMKGHSHVYWYRQLPEEGLKFMVYLQKENIIDESGMPKERFSAEFPKEGPSILRIQQVVRGDSAAYFCASSPVAVQETQYFGPGTRLLVL.